This T cell receptor beta chain was retrieved from a study of blood T cell repertoires in COVID-19. Study-level background: Both acute and convalescent COVID-19 samples were obtained from the United States, Italy and Spain. T cells, B-cell-depleted T cells, or PBMCs supplied cDNA or gDNA.

In the study's own analysis: Amplification with reference gene primers provided the estimates of nucleated cell counts. Assay used: immunoSEQ multiplex PCR; TCRdb lists only in-frame clones, some missing. For V, J and clone size, that table is used; D and trimming come from the DNA. This table has 59,000 or so clones, 65% to 85% appearing once. CDR1 and CDR2 (germline): LNHDA, SQIVND (reference sequence). V was clipped by 3 bases and J by 0 bases, with 13 bases between them. The CDR3 runs to 16 residues. This TCR came from a man aged 55-75 years with acute or convalescent COVID-19. Specimen: peripheral blood. The chain recombines TRBV19 with TRBJ2-3; D might be TRBD1 (5 bases). Here the CDR3 reads CASSMLATASTDTQYF. CDR3 nucleotide sequence: TGTGCCAGTAGTATGTTGGCGACAGCTAGCACAGATACGCAGTATTTT.